A single sample gave rise to the 25 T cell receptor beta chains below, sequenced in a study of T-cell memory formation after mild COVID-19. TCRdb passed the 5' RACE reads through MiXCR, listing each CDR3 protein once. The sample consists of some 410,000 distinct CDR3 sequences, around a quarter of them appearing once. Sequencing was done on a sample of PBMCs or a T cell subset sorted from them (not recorded which). Receptor source: an adult woman who had mild COVID-19 (a few samples of this study predate the infection). Cell type and time point are not known.

As to this clonotype: The junction differs from germline at one of its ends, possibly a read error. This rearrangement joins TRBV7-7 to TRBJ2-1, with a tentative D call TRBD2 (5 bases). Germline CDR1 SSHAT, CDR2 FNYEAQ (reference sequence). This CDR3 is built from 15 residues. The CDR3 loop reads CASSFRASSYNEQFF. The CDR3 bases are TGTGCTAGCAGCTTTCGGGCTAGCAGCTACAATGAGCAGTTCTTC.

This clonotype has a handful of counts. The rearrangement uses TRBV7-6 and TRBJ2-3; 11 positions agree with TRBD2. CDR1 and CDR2 (germline): SGHVS, FNYEAQ. V lost 0 bases to trimming and J lost 3 bases; unmatched junction nucleotides: 2. The CDR3 contains 16 residues. The CDR3 protein is CASSLAASGRTDTQYF. In DNA form, the CDR3 reads TGTGCCAGCAGCTTAGCGGCTAGCGGGAGGACAGATACGCAGTATTTT.

The rearrangement joins TRBV7-9 to TRBJ1-1, with 10 bases identical to TRBD1. The CDR3 totals 15 residues. Trimming at V came to 4 bases and at J to 3 bases, leaving 5 bases not matched to a gene. Germline loops: CDR1 SEHNR, CDR2 FQNEAQ (reference sequence). The CDR3 reads CASSSQGQGYTEAFF. DNA of the CDR3: TGTGCCAGCAGCTCCCAGGGACAGGGGTACACTGAAGCTTTCTTT.

This clonotype came up once. The V call is TRBV7-6, the J call TRBJ2-5; 7 bases are shared with TRBD2. The CDR3 length is 17 residues. Germline trimming cut 2 bases from V and 2 bases from J; bases unmatched to any gene: 11. From germline, CDR1 is SGHVS and CDR2 FNYEAQ. CDR3: CASSLSTSWGVQETQYF. The CDR3 DNA reads as TGTGCCAGCAGCTTATCGACTAGCTGGGGAGTACAAGAGACCCAGTACTTC.

The chain carries TRBV7-9 and TRBJ2-5; weak D call: TRBD2 (6 bases). V was trimmed by 5 bases and J by 1 base, leaving 17 bases between them. The CDR3 length is 16 residues. CDR1 and CDR2 from the germline V gene are SEHNR and FQNEAQ (reference sequence). CDR3 coding DNA: TGTGCCAGCAGCGGCCCCGGGGGAGTCTTCCAAGAGACCCAGTACTTC. Translating gives CASSGPGGVFQETQYF. The full variable domain, in which reference TRBV7-9 and TRBJ2-5 provide the parts outside the CDR3, is DTGVSQNPRHKITKRGQNVTFRCDPISEHNRLYWYRQTLGQGPEFLTYFQNEAQLEKSRLLSDRFSAERPKGSFSTLEIQRTEQGDSAMYLCASSGPGGVFQETQYFGPGTRLLVL.

This clonotype was found a few times. The chain combines TRBV5-5 with TRBJ2-1, with 10 bases aligning to TRBD2. From germline, CDR1 is SGHKS and CDR2 YYEKEE (reference sequence). The V segment lost 2 bases and the J segment 8 bases; nucleotides outside the gene matches: 10. The CDR3 sequence is 16 residues long. CDR3 nucleotides: TGTGCCAGCAGCTTTGAACTAGCGGGACGAAGGCATGAGCAGTTCTTC. Translation: CASSFELAGRRHEQFF.

In its sample, this clonotype was seen many times. The rearrangement links TRBV7-8 to TRBJ1-1; D possibly corresponds to TRBD1 (5 bases). There are 13 residues in the CDR3. Trimming cost V 4 bases and J 3 bases, with 9 bases left between them. Germline CDR1 SGHVS, CDR2 FQNEAQ. This chain's CDR3 is CASSWGRDTEAFF. CDR3 nucleotide sequence: TGTGCCAGCAGCTGGGGACGGGACACTGAAGCTTTCTTT.

This clonotype was counted only a few times. The V and J genes are TRBV7-9 and TRBJ1-5, with D perhaps matching TRBD1 (6 bases). The germline CDR1 and CDR2 sequences are SEHNR and FQNEAQ (reference sequence). The CDR3 has 15 amino acids. V was cut by 5 bases and J by 2 bases, with 13 bases left in between. The CDR3 DNA is TGTGCCAGCAGCAATACAGGGATGGGCAATCAGCCCCAGCATTTT. Residues: CASSNTGMGNQPQHF.

This clonotype was counted many times. This sequence joins TRBV7-9 and TRBJ2-3, with TRBD1 matching 10 bases. With V trimmed by 7 bases and J by 1 base, 5 bases remained unmatched. The V gene's germline CDR1 is SEHNR and CDR2 FQNEAQ (reference sequence). This CDR3 spans 15 amino acids. This chain's CDR3 is CASNRGQGRTDTQYF. The CDR3 nucleotides are TGTGCCAGCAACCGGGGACAGGGGCGCACAGATACGCAGTATTTT.

The J gene is TRBJ1-6, the V gene TRBV18; D unresolved. V lost 4 bases, J lost 8 bases, and 6 bases lay in between. This CDR3 is 12 amino acids long. In germline, CDR1 is KGHSH, CDR2 LQKENI. The CDR3 reads CASSRDDSPLHF. The CDR3 nucleotides read TGTGCCAGCTCACGGGATGATTCACCCCTCCACTTT.

The chain joins TRBV5-5 to TRBJ2-7; no clear D gene. V was shortened by 0 bases and J by 0 bases, with 13 bases between the two germline ends. CDR1 is SGHKS, CDR2 YYEKEE, per germline (reference sequence). This CDR3 spans 16 amino acids. DNA of the CDR3: TGTGCCAGCAGCTTGGACGGTCGCGAGAGCTCCTACGAGCAGTACTTC. The encoded protein is CASSLDGRESSYEQYF.

The chain links TRBV27 to TRBJ2-7, with D hard to call. Germline lookup yields CDR1 MNHEY and CDR2 SMNVEV (reference sequence). V was clipped by 9 bases and J by 4 bases, with 16 bases between them. This CDR3 spans 13 amino acids. The DNA of the CDR3 is TGTGCCAGTCGCGGCCCCCTGCCATACGAGCAGTACTTC. It yields the protein CASRGPLPYEQYF.

This clonotype was counted a few times. The CDR3 region has the DNA TGTGCCAGCACCTTGGGAGGGAGTCAGCCCCAGCATTTT. This translates into CASTLGGSQPQHF. The chain carries TRBV12-3 or TRBV12-4 and TRBJ1-5; D gene uncertain. The CDR3 consists of 13 residues. The V and J ends lost 7 bases and 6 bases respectively, with 13 bases between them.

This clonotype occurred a few times. The CDR3 spells CAISRERADTQYF. CDR3 in DNA: TGTGCCATCTCTCGGGAGAGGGCAGATACGCAGTATTTT. V and J are TRBV10-3 and TRBJ2-3, with D possibly matching TRBD2 (6 bases). This CDR3 comprises 13 residues. The V gene lost 8 bases and the J gene lost 4 bases, with 13 bases spanning the gap. Germline V CDR1 and CDR2: ENHRY, SYGVKD.

The genes are TRBV7-6 and TRBJ2-1; TRBD2 matches 10 bases. Per germline, CDR1 SGHVS and CDR2 FNYEAQ. The CDR3 extends over 15 amino acids. With V trimmed by 4 bases and J by 8 bases, 8 bases remained unmatched. CDR3 in DNA: TGTGCCAGCAGCTGGGGACTAGCGCAAGGGGATGAGCAGTTCTTC. Its protein is CASSWGLAQGDEQFF.

The gene calls are TRBV20-1 and TRBJ1-3, with D perhaps TRBD1 (6 bases). The CDR3 runs 15 residues. Germline V gives CDR1 DFQATT, CDR2 SNEGSKA (reference sequence). V was shortened by 3 bases and J by 2 bases, with 14 bases between the two germline ends. The CDR3 loop reads CSAREDPGAGNTIYF. The DNA for the CDR3 is TGCAGTGCTAGGGAGGACCCAGGGGCTGGAAACACCATATATTTT.

J is TRBJ1-1 and V is TRBV15; TRBD1 is a possible D gene (5 bases). The CDR3 runs 17 residues. V dropped 1 base and J dropped 2 bases, with 17 bases sitting between them. Germline V gene lookup returns CDR1 LNHNV and CDR2 YYDKDF (reference sequence). The CDR3 protein is CATSRGSFGTGNTEAFF. CDR3 DNA: TGTGCCACCAGCAGAGGATCCTTTGGGACGGGCAACACTGAAGCTTTCTTT.

This clonotype was counted only a few times. The chain links TRBV6-1 to TRBJ2-7; D unresolved. Between the trimmed V and J ends, which lost 6 bases and 5 bases, there was a span of 8 bases. CDR3 length equals 11 residues. Germline V lookup: CDR1 MNHNS, CDR2 SASEGT. CDR3: CASRRANEQYF. CDR3 DNA sequence: TGTGCCAGCAGGAGAGCGAACGAGCAGTACTTC.

This clonotype occurred many times. The chain joins TRBV7-6 to TRBJ2-1; the D is unclear. V lost 6 bases and J 9 bases, leaving 12 bases between the germline ends. The CDR3 is 12 amino acids. Germline V lookup: CDR1 SGHVS, CDR2 FNYEAQ. The DNA for the CDR3 is TGTGCCAGCAGTCCCCAAGTGAGTGAGCAGTTCTTC. It specifies CASSPQVSEQFF.

V gene TRBV20-1 combines with J gene TRBJ1-1; D is uncertain. Deletions cut 0 bases from V and 3 bases from J, with 8 bases between. Germline lookup yields CDR1 DFQATT and CDR2 SNEGSKA (reference sequence). The CDR3 loop spans 13 amino acids. The CDR3 nucleotides are TGCAGTGCTAGAGATCGCCGATACACTGAAGCTTTCTTT. This codes for CSARDRRYTEAFF.

The chain joins TRBV11-2 to TRBJ1-2; D uncertain. The CDR3 sequence is 16 residues long. Per the germline V gene, CDR1 is SGHAT and CDR2 is FQNNGV. V lost 5 bases, J lost 2 bases, and 18 bases lay in between. The DNA for the CDR3 is TGTGCCAGCAGCCCATACGGGGTCAATAGCAACTATGGCTACACCTTC. As protein: CASSPYGVNSNYGYTF.

The chain employs TRBV4-1 and TRBJ2-2; 7 bases align to TRBD1. J gave up 7 bases and V 0 bases, and 5 bases lay outside the gene matches. This CDR3 region has 15 residues. CDR1 is MGHRA and CDR2 is YSYEKL in the germline V gene. CDR3 in amino acids: CASSQDDREHGELFF. The CDR3, as DNA: TGCGCCAGCAGCCAAGATGACAGGGAGCACGGGGAGCTGTTTTTT.

This clonotype was counted a few times. J is TRBJ2-3 and V is TRBV6-2 or TRBV6-3; 8 bases agree with TRBD1. This CDR3 contains 16 residues. Germline values: CDR1 MNHEY, CDR2 SVGEGT. Trimming took 6 bases from V and 3 from J; bases not matched to a gene: 11. The CDR3 spells CASRTGEGQETDTQYF. CDR3 DNA: TGTGCCAGCAGAACCGGAGAGGGACAGGAGACAGATACGCAGTATTTT.

This clonotype has a handful of counts. V is TRBV12-3 or TRBV12-4 and J is TRBJ1-1; TRBD1 aligns across 12 bases. V was clipped by 5 bases and J by 8 bases; unmatched bases: 9. There are 15 residues in the CDR3. The CDR3 protein is CASSLETGQGAEAFF. As DNA, the CDR3 is TGTGCCAGCAGTCTAGAGACGGGACAGGGGGCCGAAGCTTTCTTT.

The V and J genes are TRBV9 and TRBJ2-3; 7 nucleotides line up with TRBD2. Germline assignment: CDR1 SGDLS and CDR2 YYNGEE. The V gene end was trimmed by 0 bases and the J gene end by 2 bases; junction bases not matched to a gene: 9. CDR3 length: 17 amino acids. CDR3 loop: CASSVGPSGDFTDTQYF. The CDR3 DNA is TGTGCCAGCAGCGTAGGTCCTAGCGGCGACTTCACAGATACGCAGTATTTT.